What follows are 23 T cell receptor beta chains derived from one specimen sequenced in a study of brain T cells in children with intractable seizures. Here immunoSEQ multiplex PCR was the method, and the copy in TCRdb shows in-frame clones only, minus some. The data contain 95,000 to 120,000 clones, around 94% of them singletons. The specimen was peripheral blood, collected at surgery. These receptors originate from a boy younger than two with hemimegalencephaly and intractable seizures.

V gene TRBV6-2 or TRBV6-3 combines with J gene TRBJ1-5; 8 bases match TRBD1. Germline CDR1 and CDR2: MNHEY and SVGEGT. The CDR3 contains 16 residues. V lost 6 bases and J lost 4; bases outside the gene matches: 11. The CDR3 DNA is TGTGCCAGCAGCTCTTCAGGACAGGGACCGAATCAGCCCCAGCATTTT. Its protein product is CASSSSGQGPNQPQHF.

The rearrangement joins TRBV6-5 to TRBJ2-7; D is perhaps TRBD1 (6 bases). Germline V CDR1 and CDR2: MNHEY, SVGAGI. The CDR3 loop spans 13 amino acids. Trimming shortened V by 9 bases and J by 2 bases, and 14 bases separated the two germline ends. CDR3 nucleotide sequence: TGTGCCAGTTCACAGGGTCTCCCCTACGAGCAGTACTTC. It is translated as CASSQGLPYEQYF.

The chain recombines TRBV19 with TRBJ2-3; 7 positions agree with TRBD2. The CDR3 covers 15 residues. The germline V gene encodes CDR1 LNHDA and CDR2 SQIVND (reference sequence). Trimming took 4 bases from V and 0 from J; bases not matched to a gene: 4. The CDR3 sequence: CASSRDYPSTDTQYF. In DNA, the CDR3 is TGTGCCAGTAGTAGGGACTATCCAAGCACAGATACGCAGTATTTT.

V usage is TRBV5-6 and J usage is TRBJ2-1, with 11 bases lining up with TRBD2. CDR3 size: 17 residues. After removal of 5 bases from V and 4 bases from J, the junction contained 11 bases not matched to a gene. Germline V lookup: CDR1 SGHDT, CDR2 YYEEEE. CDR3 in DNA: TGTGCCAGCAGTTTTCGACCGGGACTAGCGGCGTACAATGAGCAGTTCTTC. Translation gives CASSFRPGLAAYNEQFF.

The CDR3, as DNA: TGTGCCAGCAGCTTCGGACAGGGAAACACCATATATTTT. It is translated as CASSFGQGNTIYF. The rearrangement uses TRBV7-9 and TRBJ1-3, with a tentative D call TRBD1 (6 bases). The germline V gene encodes CDR1 SEHNR and CDR2 FQNEAQ (reference sequence). V lost 3 bases to trimming and J lost 4 bases, with 7 bases between them. CDR3 size: 13 residues.

This chain links TRBV6-5 with TRBJ2-7, with D unresolved. Per germline, CDR1 MNHEY and CDR2 SVGAGI. V lost 3 bases, J lost 12 bases, and 18 bases lay in between. The CDR3 loop spans 13 amino acids. For the CDR3, the DNA is TGTGCCAGCAGTTATTCTAGGGCGGAAAGGACGTACTTC. This sequence encodes CASSYSRAERTYF.

The rearrangement uses TRBV7-2 and TRBJ2-7, with a weak D call TRBD2 (5 bases). The CDR3 totals 13 residues. Trimming removed 1 base from V and 2 bases from J, with 6 bases in between. Germline V gene data show CDR1 as SGHTA and CDR2 as FQGNSA. The CDR3 spells CASSLDSAYEQYF. CDR3 DNA: TGTGCCAGCAGCTTAGATAGCGCCTACGAGCAGTACTTC.

This clone was seen only a few times. The chain is built from TRBV6-1 and TRBJ2-7, with 7 bases matching TRBD2. Losses at the gene ends were 3 bases for V and 0 bases for J; bases not matched to a gene: 5. Germline CDR1 MNHNS, CDR2 SASEGT. The CDR3 is 15 amino acids. The CDR3 nucleotides are TGTGCCAGCAGTGAGGGGCGGGAGCCCTCCTACGAGCAGTACTTC. Its translation: CASSEGREPSYEQYF.

With respect to this clone: The identical CDR3 is also encoded by other nucleotide sequences in the sample. The CDR3 nucleotides read TGTGCCAGCAGTTTATCGGCCTCCTACGAGCAGTACTTC. Translating it yields CASSLSASYEQYF. J is TRBJ2-7 and V is TRBV27; no reliable D call. Trimming removed 0 bases at V and 0 bases at J, with 3 bases between. The CDR3 consists of 13 residues. Germline values: CDR1 MNHEY, CDR2 SMNVEV (reference sequence).

The V gene is TRBV7-2, the J gene TRBJ2-7, with 8 bases aligning to TRBD1. There are 16 residues in the CDR3. J lost 3 bases, V lost 5 bases, and 12 bases had no gene match. Looked up from germline, CDR1 is SGHTA and CDR2 is FQGNSA. CDR3 protein: CASSLGAGGLNYEQYF. DNA of the CDR3: TGTGCCAGCAGCCTGGGGGCAGGGGGCCTGAACTACGAGCAGTACTTC.

The rearrangement links TRBV5-4 to TRBJ2-7; TRBD1 agrees at 7 bases. J lost 3 bases, V lost 4 bases, and 13 bases had no gene match. CDR3 length: 16 residues. Germline V CDR1 and CDR2: SGHNT, YYREEE (reference sequence). For the CDR3, the DNA is TGTGCCAGCAGCGACGGCCCCGACAGGGATGTCTACGAGCAGTACTTC. Its translation: CASSDGPDRDVYEQYF.

V is TRBV18 and J is TRBJ2-7; maybe TRBD1 (6 bases). Per germline, CDR1 KGHSH and CDR2 LQKENI. With 6 bases removed from V and 3 bases from J, the gap between germline ends came to 12 bases. This CDR3 contains 13 residues. The CDR3 region has the DNA TGTGCCAGCTCCTCACAGGGTTACTACGAGCAGTACTTC. This codes for CASSSQGYYEQYF.

The genes are TRBV27 and TRBJ2-1; the D call may be TRBD1 or TRBD2 (6 bases each). V was clipped by 3 bases and J by 0 bases, with 15 bases between them. The CDR3 is 17 residues long. The V gene's germline CDR1 is MNHEY and CDR2 SMNVEV (reference sequence). The CDR3 spells CASSFARGRSSYNEQFF. The CDR3 bases are TGTGCCAGCAGTTTTGCCCGGGGGCGGAGCTCCTACAATGAGCAGTTCTTC.

The V call is TRBV21-1, the J call TRBJ2-1; the table's D call, TRBD2, has no DNA check behind it. TRBV21-1 is a pseudogene. The CDR3 runs to 16 residues. The CDR3 here is CASSKAWDSKHTEQFF. The CDR3 nucleotides are TGTGCCAGCAGCAAAGCGTGGGACTCAAAGCATACTGAGCAGTTCTTC.

The rearrangement links TRBV3-1 (or the pseudogene TRBV3-2) to TRBJ1-1, with D unresolved. CDR1 is LGHDT and CDR2 is YNNKEL in the germline V gene (reference sequence). Trimming took off 4 bases at V and 2 bases at J, with 14 bases between the two ends. This CDR3 is 15 amino acids long. The CDR3, as DNA: TGTGCCAGCAGCCTCACGGCCACACCCAACACTGAAGCTTTCTTT. Translated: CASSLTATPNTEAFF.

The genes are TRBV6-5 and TRBJ1-1; D remains unclear. Germline CDR1 and CDR2: MNHEY and SVGAGI. With 4 bases removed from V and 7 bases from J, the gap between germline ends came to 13 bases. The CDR3 has 13 amino acids. CDR3 amino acids: CASSFTDKGEAFF. The CDR3 region has the DNA TGTGCCAGCAGTTTCACAGACAAGGGTGAAGCTTTCTTT.

The CDR3 loop reads CASSGLRLPLYEQYF. In nucleotides, the CDR3 is TGTGCCAGCAGTGGCTTAAGGCTGCCTCTCTACGAGCAGTACTTC. The chain combines TRBV2 with TRBJ2-7; unclear D gene. CDR3 size: 15 residues. The germline gives CDR1 SNHLY, CDR2 FYNNEI. The V gene lost 4 bases and the J gene lost 3 bases, with 16 bases spanning the gap. Full variable domain (missing parts from reference TRBV2 and TRBJ2-7): EPEVTQTPSHQVTQMGQEVILRCVPISNHLYFYWYRQILGQKVEFLVSFYNNEISEKSEIFDDQFSVERPDGSNFTLKIRSTKLEDSAMYFCASSGLRLPLYEQYFGPGTRLTVT.

This chain connects TRBV3-1 (or the pseudogene TRBV3-2) to TRBJ2-5; 13 bases agree with TRBD2. Germline V CDR1 and CDR2: LGHDT, YNNKEL (reference sequence). The CDR3 is made up of 17 amino acids. Losses at the gene ends were 0 bases for V and 5 bases for J; bases not matched to a gene: 6. The CDR3 DNA reads as TGTGCCAGCAGCCAAGAAACTAGCGGGAGGGCCGAGGAGACCCAGTACTTC. The encoded protein is CASSQETSGRAEETQYF.

The chain carries TRBV9 and TRBJ1-6, with D hard to call. V lost 3 bases and J lost 8, with 15 bases in between. The CDR3 length is 15 residues. In germline, CDR1 is SGDLS, CDR2 YYNGEE. This CDR3 reads CASSASGPEDSPLHF. DNA of the CDR3: TGTGCCAGCAGCGCCTCCGGGCCAGAGGATTCACCCCTCCACTTT.

The rearrangement joins TRBV7-3 to TRBJ2-2; 13 bases align to TRBD2. This CDR3 has 16 residues. The V segment lost 4 bases and the J segment 6 bases; nucleotides outside the gene matches: 5. Looked up from germline, CDR1 is SGHTA and CDR2 is FQGTGA. The CDR3 protein is CASSSLLAGGAGELFF. The DNA for the CDR3 is TGTGCCAGCAGCTCCTTACTAGCGGGAGGGGCCGGGGAGCTGTTTTTT.

This clone was counted once. The rearrangement joins TRBV6-1 to TRBJ2-3, with D unresolved. The ends were cut back, 3 bases at V and 1 base at J, with 8 bases in the middle. The length of the CDR3 is 14 residues. The germline V gene has CDR1 MNHNS and CDR2 SASEGT. This CDR3 is CASSDRWGTDTQYF. The CDR3 bases are TGTGCCAGCAGTGACAGGTGGGGCACAGATACGCAGTATTTT.

The chain carries TRBV6-5 and TRBJ2-7; D possibly corresponds to TRBD1 (5 bases). Trimming stripped 6 bases from V and 5 bases from J, with 11 bases between. CDR1 MNHEY and CDR2 SVGAGI come from the germline V gene. This CDR3 spans 12 amino acids. CDR3 in DNA: TGTGCCAGCAGAGGGGCATTTAACGAGCAGTACTTC. Its protein is CASRGAFNEQYF.

V is TRBV14 and J is TRBJ1-6; D remains unclear. The CDR3 covers 15 residues. CDR1 and CDR2 (germline): SGHDN, FVKESK. V was clipped by 0 bases and J by 10 bases, with 13 bases between them. For the CDR3, the DNA is TGTGCCAGCAGCCAAGAGTTCTGGCCCGACTCACCCCTCCACTTT. Translating it yields CASSQEFWPDSPLHF. The full variable domain, its missing parts supplied by reference TRBV14 and TRBJ1-6, is EAGVTQFPSHSVIEKGQTVTLRCDPISGHDNLYWYRRVMGKEIKFLLHFVKESKQDESGMPNNRFLAERTGGTYSTLKVQPAELEDSGVYFCASSQEFWPDSPLHFGNGTRLTVT.